This T cell receptor (beta chain) derives from a study of cytomegalovirus exposure and HLA in healthy donors. Clones were sequenced by immunoSEQ multiplex PCR, and TCRdb holds only the in-frame ones, with some missing. The sample records about 220,000 clones, just over 85% being singletons. The CDR3 has 13 residues. The J segment lost 7 bases and the V segment lost 6 bases, leaving 5 bases of the junction unmatched. Germline CDR1 reads LNHDA; CDR2 reads SQIVND (reference sequence). This chain joins TRBV19 and TRBJ1-3; 8 bases align to TRBD1. The sequencing input was PBMCs. The source is a woman under 30 in good health and CMV-seronegative. The CDR3 nucleotides read TGTGCCAGTAGAAGTCGACAGGGGAACACCATATATTTT. Translating gives CASRSRQGNTIYF.